This T cell receptor beta chain is from a study of CD8 T cells in ankylosing spondylitis. This clonotype has a count of ten or more. One entry per CDR3 protein results from TCRdb running MiXCR on the 5' RACE reads. Here the sample spans 150,000 or so distinct CDR3 sequences, 25% to 35% being singletons. The TCR sequence derives from a male donor with ankylosing spondylitis. Specimen: synovial fluid, either unsorted or a sorted T cell fraction (not recorded which).

Here the CDR3 reads CASSFWGYEQYF. The CDR3 DNA reads as TGTGCCAGCAGCTTTTGGGGGTACGAGCAGTACTTC. The chain uses TRBV5-6 and TRBJ2-7; possibly TRBD1 or TRBD2 for D (5 bases each). V lost 2 bases and J 4 bases, leaving 7 bases between the germline ends. The CDR3 has 12 amino acids. The V gene's germline CDR1 is SGHDT and CDR2 YYEEEE.